The table lists the clone carrying this T cell receptor beta chain with a few counts. Germline assignment: CDR1 LGHNA and CDR2 YSLEER. Trimming took 0 bases from V and 4 from J, leaving 13 bases between them. The CDR3 loop spans 16 amino acids. Authors of the study amplified TCR beta CDR3 regions from RNA transcripts. Initially, a first-round RT-PCR of the TCR CDR3 employed the HTBI primer set. Using its own MiXCR run on the multiplex PCR reads, TCRdb lists one record per CDR3 protein. Among about 180,000 distinct CDR3 sequences listed, about 15% were seen once. The data are from a study of T cells in Graves' hyperthyroidism and ophthalmopathy. Over 18 months, lack of ophthalmopathy progression marked Graves' hyperthyroidism as stable. Subjects aged 18 to 65 presented with newly diagnosed hyperthyroidism of less than 2 months' duration. Each 10 ml fresh peripheral blood draw supplied the PBMCs.

The rearrangement uses TRBV4-3 and TRBJ1-5; D is uncertain. The sequence was obtained from a woman in her forties or fifties with Graves' hyperthyroidism. Sequenced input: blood. CDR3: CASSQDPGGINQPQHF. CDR3 nucleotide sequence: TGCGCCAGCAGCCAAGATCCGGGAGGGATAAATCAGCCCCAGCATTTT.